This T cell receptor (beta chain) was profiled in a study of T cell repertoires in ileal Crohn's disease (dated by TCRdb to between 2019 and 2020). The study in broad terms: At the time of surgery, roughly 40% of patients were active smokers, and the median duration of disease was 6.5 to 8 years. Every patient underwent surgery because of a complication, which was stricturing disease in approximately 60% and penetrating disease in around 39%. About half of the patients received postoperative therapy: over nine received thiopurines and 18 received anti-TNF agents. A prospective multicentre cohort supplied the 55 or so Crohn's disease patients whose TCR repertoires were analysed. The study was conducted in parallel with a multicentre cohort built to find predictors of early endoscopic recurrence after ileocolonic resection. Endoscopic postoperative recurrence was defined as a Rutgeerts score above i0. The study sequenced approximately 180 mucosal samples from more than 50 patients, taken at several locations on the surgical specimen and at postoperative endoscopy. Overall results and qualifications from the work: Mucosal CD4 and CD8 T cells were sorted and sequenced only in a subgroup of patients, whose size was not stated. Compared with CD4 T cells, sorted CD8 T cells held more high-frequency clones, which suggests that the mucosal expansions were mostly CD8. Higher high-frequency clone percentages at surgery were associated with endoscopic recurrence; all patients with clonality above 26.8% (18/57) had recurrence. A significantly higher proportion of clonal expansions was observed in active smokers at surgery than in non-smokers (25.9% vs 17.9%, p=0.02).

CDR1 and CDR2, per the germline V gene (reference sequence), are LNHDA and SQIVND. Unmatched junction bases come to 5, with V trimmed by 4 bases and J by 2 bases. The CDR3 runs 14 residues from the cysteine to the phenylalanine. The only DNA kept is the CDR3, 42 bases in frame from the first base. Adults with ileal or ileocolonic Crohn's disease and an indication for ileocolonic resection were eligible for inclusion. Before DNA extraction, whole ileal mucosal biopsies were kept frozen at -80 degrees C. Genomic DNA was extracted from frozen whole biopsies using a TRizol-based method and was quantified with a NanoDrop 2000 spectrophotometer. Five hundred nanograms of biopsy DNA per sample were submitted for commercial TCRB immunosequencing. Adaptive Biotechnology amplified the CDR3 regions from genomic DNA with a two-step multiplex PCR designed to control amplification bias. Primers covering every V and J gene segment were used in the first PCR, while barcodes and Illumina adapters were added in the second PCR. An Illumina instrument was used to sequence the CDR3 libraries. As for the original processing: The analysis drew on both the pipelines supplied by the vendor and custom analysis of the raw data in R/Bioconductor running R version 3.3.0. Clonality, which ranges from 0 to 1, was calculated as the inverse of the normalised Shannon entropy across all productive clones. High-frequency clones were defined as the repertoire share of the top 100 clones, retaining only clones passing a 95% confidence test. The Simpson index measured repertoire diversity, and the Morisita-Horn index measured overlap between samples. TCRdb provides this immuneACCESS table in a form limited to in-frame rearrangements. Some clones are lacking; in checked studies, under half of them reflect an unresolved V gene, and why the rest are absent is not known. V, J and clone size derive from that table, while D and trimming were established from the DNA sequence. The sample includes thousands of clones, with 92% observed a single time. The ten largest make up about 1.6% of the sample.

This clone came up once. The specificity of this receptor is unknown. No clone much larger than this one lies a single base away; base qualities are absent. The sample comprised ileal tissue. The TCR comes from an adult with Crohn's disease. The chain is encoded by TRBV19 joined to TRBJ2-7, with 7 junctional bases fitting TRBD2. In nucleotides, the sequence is TGTGCCAGTAGTAGGGGACTACTAACCTACGAGCAGTACTTC. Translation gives CASSRGLLTYEQYF.